This T cell receptor beta chain is from a study of high-grade serous ovarian cancer treatment subgroups. CDR3 length equals 14 residues. The V segment lost 4 bases and the J segment 4 bases; nucleotides outside the gene matches: 5. Germline loops: CDR1 SGHRS, CDR2 YFSETQ. Tumor samples were taken before definitive surgery or chemotherapy. The data were produced by immunoSEQ multiplex PCR, yet TCRdb's version contains in-frame clones alone and is incomplete. This table has 15,000 to 20,000 clones, approximately 73% appearing once. This clonotype was obtained from a human donor with high-grade serous ovarian cancer. The sample taken for sequencing was tumor tissue. The chain has TRBV5-1 and TRBJ2-1, with 7 bases aligning to TRBD2. The CDR3 sequence is CASSPGGGYNEQFF. The CDR3 DNA sequence: TGCGCCAGCAGCCCGGGGGGAGGGTACAATGAGCAGTTCTTC.